This TCR beta chain is drawn from a study of T cell responses to AZD1222 COVID-19 vaccine. Looking at the study overall: Researchers grouped second doses given at about 4 or about 12 weeks into one pool.

Remarks on this clone: Its target is not known.

Regarding the study as a whole: The donor group comprised mostly white British people and more females; the analysis possibly underestimated clonal diversity. An increase in Spike-specific TCR breadth and depth was observed after two AZD1222 doses. Reports indicate that nearly half of spike-specific TCRs are directed at unmutated variant regions.

Data came from immunoSEQ multiplex PCR; TCRdb stores just in-frame clones and leaves some out. Of 72,000 or so clones listed, around 87% are singletons. This CDR3 has 14 amino acids. Trimming took off 1 base at V and 4 bases at J, with 9 bases between the two ends. Sequencing was performed on peripheral blood, taken on day 0 of AZD1222 vaccination. The source is an adult in good health. The chain recombines TRBV5-3 with TRBJ2-4, with D perhaps given as TRBD1 or TRBD2 (6 bases each). TRBV5-3 is classed as an ORF, of uncertain function. The CDR3 DNA sequence: TGTGCCAGAAGCTTGAGAGGGGGGAAAAACATTCAGTACTTC. Translating it yields CARSLRGGKNIQYF.